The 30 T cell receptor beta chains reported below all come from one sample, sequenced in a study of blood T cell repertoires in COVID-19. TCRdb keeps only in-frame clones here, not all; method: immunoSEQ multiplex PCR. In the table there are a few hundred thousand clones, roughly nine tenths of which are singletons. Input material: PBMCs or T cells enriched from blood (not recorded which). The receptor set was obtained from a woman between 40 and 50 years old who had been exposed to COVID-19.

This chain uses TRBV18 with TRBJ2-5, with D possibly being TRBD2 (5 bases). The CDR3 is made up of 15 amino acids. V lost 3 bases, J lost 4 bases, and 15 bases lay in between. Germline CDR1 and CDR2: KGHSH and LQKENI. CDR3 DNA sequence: TGTGCCAGCTCACCGACTATCCACCGGGCAGAGACCCAGTACTTC. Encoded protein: CASSPTIHRAETQYF.

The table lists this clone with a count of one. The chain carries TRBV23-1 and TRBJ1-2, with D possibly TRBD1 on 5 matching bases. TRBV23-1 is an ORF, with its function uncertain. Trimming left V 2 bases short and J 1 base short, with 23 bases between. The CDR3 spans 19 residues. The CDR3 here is CASSQTPGTQSNFNYGYTF. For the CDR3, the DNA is TGCGCCAGCAGTCAAACCCCCGGGACTCAGTCGAATTTTAACTATGGCTACACCTTC.

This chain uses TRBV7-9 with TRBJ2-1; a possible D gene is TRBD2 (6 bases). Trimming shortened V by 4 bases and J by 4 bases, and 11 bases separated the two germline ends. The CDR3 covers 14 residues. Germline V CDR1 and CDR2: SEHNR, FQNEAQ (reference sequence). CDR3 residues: CASSYLGGYNEQFF. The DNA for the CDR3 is TGTGCCAGCAGCTACCTCGGGGGTTACAATGAGCAGTTCTTC.

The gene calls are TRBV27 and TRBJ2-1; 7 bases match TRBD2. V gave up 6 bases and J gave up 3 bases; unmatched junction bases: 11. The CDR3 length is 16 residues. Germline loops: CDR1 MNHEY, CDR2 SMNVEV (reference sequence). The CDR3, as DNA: TGTGCCAGCAGCTTACTAGCGTTCGGTGTCTACAATGAGCAGTTCTTC. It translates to CASSLLAFGVYNEQFF.

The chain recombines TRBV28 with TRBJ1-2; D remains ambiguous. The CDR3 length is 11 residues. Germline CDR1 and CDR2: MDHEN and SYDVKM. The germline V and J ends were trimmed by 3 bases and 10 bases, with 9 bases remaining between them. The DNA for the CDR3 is TGTGCCAGCAGTTTCGGTGTATCCTACACCTTC. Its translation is CASSFGVSYTF.

CDR3 region: CASSFGAALQFF. CDR3 in DNA: TGTGCCAGCAGCTTTGGAGCGGCCCTTCAGTTCTTC. The V gene is TRBV11-3, the J gene TRBJ2-1, with D perhaps matching TRBD2 (5 bases). CDR1 SGHNT and CDR2 YENEEA come from the germline V gene. The CDR3 runs to 12 residues. The germline V and J ends were trimmed by 3 bases and 13 bases, with 13 bases remaining between them.

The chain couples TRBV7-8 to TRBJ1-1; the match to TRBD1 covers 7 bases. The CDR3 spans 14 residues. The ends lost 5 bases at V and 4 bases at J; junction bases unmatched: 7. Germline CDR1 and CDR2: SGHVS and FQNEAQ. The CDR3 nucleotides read TGTGCCAGCAGCCCCGGACAGGATCTCACTGAAGCTTTCTTT. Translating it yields CASSPGQDLTEAFF.

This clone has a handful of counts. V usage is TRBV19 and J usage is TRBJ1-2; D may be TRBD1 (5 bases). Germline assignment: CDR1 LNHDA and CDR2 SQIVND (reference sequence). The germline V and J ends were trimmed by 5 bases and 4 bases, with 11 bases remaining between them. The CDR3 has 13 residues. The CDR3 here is CASSLREGYGYTF. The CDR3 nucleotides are TGTGCCAGTAGTCTCAGGGAGGGCTATGGCTACACCTTC. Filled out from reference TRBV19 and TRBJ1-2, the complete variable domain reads DGGITQSPKYLFRKEGQNVTLSCEQNLNHDAMYWYRQDPGQGLRLIYYSQIVNDFQKGDIAEGYSVSREKKESFPLTVTSAQKNPTAFYLCASSLREGYGYTFGSGTRLTVV.

The CDR3 protein is CASSIRDLTTYEQYF. CDR3 bases: TGTGCCAGTAGTATCCGGGACTTAACCACCTACGAGCAGTACTTC. The chain uses TRBV19 and TRBJ2-7; possibly TRBD2 for D (6 bases). The V gene's germline CDR1 is LNHDA and CDR2 SQIVND (reference sequence). V was shortened by 3 bases and J by 2 bases, with 14 bases between the two germline ends. The CDR3 runs 15 residues.

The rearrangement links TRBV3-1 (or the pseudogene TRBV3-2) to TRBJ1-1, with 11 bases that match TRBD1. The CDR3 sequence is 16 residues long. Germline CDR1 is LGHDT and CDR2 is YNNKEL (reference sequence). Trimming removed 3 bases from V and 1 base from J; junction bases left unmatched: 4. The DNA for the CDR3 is TGTGCCAGCAGCCACGCCGGGACAGGGGGGAACACTGAAGCTTTCTTT. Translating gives CASSHAGTGGNTEAFF.

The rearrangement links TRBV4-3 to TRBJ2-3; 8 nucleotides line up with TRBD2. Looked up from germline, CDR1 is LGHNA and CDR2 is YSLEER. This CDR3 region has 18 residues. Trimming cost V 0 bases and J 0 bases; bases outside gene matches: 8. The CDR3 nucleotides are TGCGCCAGCAGCCAAGATATTTTACTAGCGGCCAGCACAGATACGCAGTATTTT. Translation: CASSQDILLAASTDTQYF.

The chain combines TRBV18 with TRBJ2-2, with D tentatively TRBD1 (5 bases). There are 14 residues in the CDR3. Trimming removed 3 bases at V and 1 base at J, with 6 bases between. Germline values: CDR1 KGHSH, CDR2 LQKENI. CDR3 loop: CASSPQGNTGELFF. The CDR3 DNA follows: TGTGCCAGCTCACCTCAGGGGAACACCGGGGAGCTGTTTTTT.

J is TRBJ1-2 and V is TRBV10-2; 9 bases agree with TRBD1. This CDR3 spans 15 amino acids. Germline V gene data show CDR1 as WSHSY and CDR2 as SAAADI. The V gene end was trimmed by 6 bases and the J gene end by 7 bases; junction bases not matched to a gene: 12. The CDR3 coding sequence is TGCGCCAGCAGGGAAACAGGGGGCAGTTTTCCTGGCTACACCTTC. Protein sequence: CASRETGGSFPGYTF.

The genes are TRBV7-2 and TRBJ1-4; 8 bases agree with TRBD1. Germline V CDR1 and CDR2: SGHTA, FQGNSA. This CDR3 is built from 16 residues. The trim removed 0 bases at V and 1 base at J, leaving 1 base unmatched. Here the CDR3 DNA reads TGTGCCAGCAGCTTAGCCAGGGGGCTAACTAATGAAAAACTGTTTTTT. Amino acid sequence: CASSLARGLTNEKLFF.

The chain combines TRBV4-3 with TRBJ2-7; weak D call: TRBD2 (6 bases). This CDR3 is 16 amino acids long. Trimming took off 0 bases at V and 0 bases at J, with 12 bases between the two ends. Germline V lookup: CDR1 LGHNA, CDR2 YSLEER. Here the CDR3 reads CASSQDKETSSYEQYF. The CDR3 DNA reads TGCGCCAGCAGCCAAGATAAGGAGACTAGCTCCTACGAGCAGTACTTC.

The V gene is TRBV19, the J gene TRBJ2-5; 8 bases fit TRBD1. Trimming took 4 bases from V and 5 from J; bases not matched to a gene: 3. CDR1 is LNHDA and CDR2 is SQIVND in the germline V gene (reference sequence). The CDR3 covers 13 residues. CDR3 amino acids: CASSRQGWETQYF. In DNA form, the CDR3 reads TGTGCCAGTAGTAGACAGGGGTGGGAGACCCAGTACTTC.

CDR3 DNA: TGTGCCAGCAGCTTTTGGACAGATAGCAATCAGCCCCAGCATTTT. It is translated as CASSFWTDSNQPQHF. The chain links TRBV7-2 to TRBJ1-5, with D perhaps TRBD1 (6 bases). V dropped 3 bases and J dropped 0 bases, with 9 bases sitting between them. The CDR3 consists of 15 residues. Germline assignment: CDR1 SGHTA and CDR2 FQGNSA.

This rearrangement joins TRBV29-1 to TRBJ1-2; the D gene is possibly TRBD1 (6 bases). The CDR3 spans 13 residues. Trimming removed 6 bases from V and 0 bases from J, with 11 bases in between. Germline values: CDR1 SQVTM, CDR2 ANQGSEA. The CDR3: CSVLDRTNYGYTF. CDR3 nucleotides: TGCAGCGTCTTGGACAGAACTAACTATGGCTACACCTTC.

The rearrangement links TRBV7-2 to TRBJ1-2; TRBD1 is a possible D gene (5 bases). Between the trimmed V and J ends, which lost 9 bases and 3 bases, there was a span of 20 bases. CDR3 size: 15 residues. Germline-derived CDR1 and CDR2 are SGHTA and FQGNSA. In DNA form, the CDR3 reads TGTGCCAGTAACGCCGAAGACTGGACATACTATGGCTACACCTTC. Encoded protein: CASNAEDWTYYGYTF.

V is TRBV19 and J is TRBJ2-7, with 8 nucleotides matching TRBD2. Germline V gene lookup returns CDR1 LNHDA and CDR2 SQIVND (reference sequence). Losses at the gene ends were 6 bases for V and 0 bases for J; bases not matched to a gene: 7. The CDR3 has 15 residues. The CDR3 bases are TGTGCCAGTAGATCAGTAGCGGGAAGCTCCTACGAGCAGTACTTC. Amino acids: CASRSVAGSSYEQYF.

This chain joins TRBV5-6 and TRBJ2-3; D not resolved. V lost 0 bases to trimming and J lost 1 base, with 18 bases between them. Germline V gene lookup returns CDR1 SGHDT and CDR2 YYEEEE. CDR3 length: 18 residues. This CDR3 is CASSLEPWKAEGTDTQYF. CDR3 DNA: TGTGCCAGCAGCTTGGAGCCTTGGAAGGCAGAGGGCACAGATACGCAGTATTTT.

The DNA of the CDR3 is TGTGCCAGCAGTGGCAGACTAGCGGGGACAGATACGCAGTATTTT. Encoded protein: CASSGRLAGTDTQYF. The chain carries TRBV2 and TRBJ2-3; 11 bases agree with TRBD2. This CDR3 region has 15 residues. The junction had 3 bases not matched to a gene; V was cut back by 4 bases and J by 3 bases. Germline V lookup: CDR1 SNHLY, CDR2 FYNNEI.

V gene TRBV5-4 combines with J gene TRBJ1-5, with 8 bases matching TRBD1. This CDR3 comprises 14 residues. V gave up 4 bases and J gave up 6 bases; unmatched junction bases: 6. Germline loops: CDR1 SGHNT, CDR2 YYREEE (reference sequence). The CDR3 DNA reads TGTGCCAGCAGCCTCCAGGGGGCAAGTCAGCCCCAGCATTTT. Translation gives CASSLQGASQPQHF.

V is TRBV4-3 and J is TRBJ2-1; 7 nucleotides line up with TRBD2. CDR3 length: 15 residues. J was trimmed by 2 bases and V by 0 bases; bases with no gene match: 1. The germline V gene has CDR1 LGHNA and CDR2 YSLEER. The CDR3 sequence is CASSQEGTTYNEQFF. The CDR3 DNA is TGCGCCAGCAGCCAAGAAGGGACTACCTACAATGAGCAGTTCTTC.

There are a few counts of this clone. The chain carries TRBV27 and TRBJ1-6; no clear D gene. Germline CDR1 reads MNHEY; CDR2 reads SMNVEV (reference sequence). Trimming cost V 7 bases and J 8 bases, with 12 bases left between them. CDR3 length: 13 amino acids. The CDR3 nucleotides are TGTGCCAGCACCCCGCACGGGGATTCACCCCTCCACTTT. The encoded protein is CASTPHGDSPLHF.

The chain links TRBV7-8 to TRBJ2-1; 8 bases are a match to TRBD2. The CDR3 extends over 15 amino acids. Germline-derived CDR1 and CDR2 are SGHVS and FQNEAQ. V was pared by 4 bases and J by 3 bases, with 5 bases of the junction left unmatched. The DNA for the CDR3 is TGTGCCAGCAGCTCTAGCGGGTCTGGCTACAATGAGCAGTTCTTC. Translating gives CASSSSGSGYNEQFF. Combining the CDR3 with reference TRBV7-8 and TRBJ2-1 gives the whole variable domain GAGVSQSPRYKVAKRGQDVALRCDPISGHVSLFWYQQALGQGPEFLTYFQNEAQLDKSGLPSDRFFAERPEGSVSTLKIQRTQQEDSAVYLCASSSSGSGYNEQFFGPGTRLTVL.

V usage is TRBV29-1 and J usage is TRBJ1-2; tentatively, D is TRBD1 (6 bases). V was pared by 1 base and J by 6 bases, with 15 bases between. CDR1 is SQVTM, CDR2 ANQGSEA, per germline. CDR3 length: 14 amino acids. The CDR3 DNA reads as TGCAGCGTTGAAGGTGGCAGGGGAGTCGATGGCTACACCTTC. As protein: CSVEGGRGVDGYTF. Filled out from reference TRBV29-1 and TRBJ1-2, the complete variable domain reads SAVISQKPSRDICQRGTSLTIQCQVDSQVTMMFWYRQQPGQSLTLIATANQGSEATYESGFVIDKFPISRPNLTFSTLTVSNMSPEDSSIYLCSVEGGRGVDGYTFGSGTRLTVV.

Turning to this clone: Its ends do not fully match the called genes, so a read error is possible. CDR3 DNA: TGTGCCACCAGCAGAGGGACTGGCAACACCATATATTTT. It yields the protein CATSRGTGNTIYF. The chain carries TRBV15 and TRBJ1-3, with D hard to call. The CDR3 consists of 13 residues. Germline values: CDR1 LNHNV, CDR2 YYDKDF (reference sequence).

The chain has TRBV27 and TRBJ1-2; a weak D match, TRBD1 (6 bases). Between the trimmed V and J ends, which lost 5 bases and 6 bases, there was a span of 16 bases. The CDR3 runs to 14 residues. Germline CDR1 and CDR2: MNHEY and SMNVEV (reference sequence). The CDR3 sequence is CASSPWGQGNGYTF. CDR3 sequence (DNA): TGTGCCAGCAGTCCCTGGGGGCAGGGGAATGGCTACACCTTC.

CDR3 amino acids: CASSQAPPGSGNTIYF. Here the CDR3 DNA reads TGCGCCAGCAGCCAAGCCCCCCCAGGCTCTGGAAACACCATATATTTT. This chain joins TRBV4-3 and TRBJ1-3; D not resolved. The CDR3 is made up of 16 amino acids. V was shortened by 1 base and J by 0 bases, with 10 bases between the two germline ends. Germline CDR1 is LGHNA and CDR2 is YSLEER.